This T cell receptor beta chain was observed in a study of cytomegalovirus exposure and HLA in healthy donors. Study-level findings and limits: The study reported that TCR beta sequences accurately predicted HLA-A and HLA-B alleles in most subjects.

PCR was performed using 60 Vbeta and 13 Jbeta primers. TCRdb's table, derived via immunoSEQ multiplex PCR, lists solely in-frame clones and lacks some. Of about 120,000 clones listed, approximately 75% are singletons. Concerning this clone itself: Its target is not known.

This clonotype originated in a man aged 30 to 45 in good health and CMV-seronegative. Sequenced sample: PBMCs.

Written as DNA, the CDR3 is TGTGCCAGCAGTGCCGGGACAGGGGCGGGCTACGAGCAGTACTTC. It codes for CASSAGTGAGYEQYF. The gene calls are TRBV7-3 and TRBJ2-7; TRBD1 aligns across 10 bases. Trimming cost V 6 bases and J 3 bases; bases outside gene matches: 8. The CDR3 runs to 15 residues. The germline CDR1 and CDR2 sequences are SGHTA and FQGTGA.